The 26 T cell receptor beta chains below come from one sample, sequenced in a study of tumor T cells in aggressive B-cell lymphoma. Profiling relied on immunoSEQ multiplex PCR, and the TCRdb table lists in-frame clones only, not all of them. The profile shows thousands of clones, almost 85% of them singletons. The specimen was tumor tissue. These receptors all stem from an adult with diffuse large B cell lymphoma.

The rearrangement uses TRBV18 and TRBJ1-4; D is unclear. With 1 base removed from V and 6 bases from J, the gap between germline ends came to 12 bases. The germline CDR1 and CDR2 sequences are KGHSH and LQKENI. The CDR3 loop spans 15 amino acids. For the CDR3, the DNA is TGTGCCAGCTCACCACAACCGGGAAGGGATGAAAAACTGTTTTTT. As protein: CASSPQPGRDEKLFF.

This clone occurred once. The gene calls are TRBV2 and TRBJ2-6, with 11 positions matching TRBD1. This CDR3 region has 20 residues. Germline V gives CDR1 SNHLY, CDR2 FYNNEI. The ends lost 0 bases at V and 4 bases at J; junction bases unmatched: 11. CDR3 nucleotides: TGTGCCAGCAGTGAAGCGCTTCAGGGGACAGGGGGTGGAGGGGCCAACGTCCTGACTTTC. Amino acid sequence: CASSEALQGTGGGGANVLTF.

This chain connects TRBV7-9 to TRBJ2-7; a possible D gene is TRBD1 (6 bases). The V end was cut by 5 bases, the J end by 3 bases, with 11 bases between. The CDR3 contains 13 residues. Germline V gives CDR1 SEHNR, CDR2 FQNEAQ (reference sequence). The CDR3 nucleotides are TGTGCCAGCAGCGACCGGACAGACTACGAGCAGTACTTC. Residues: CASSDRTDYEQYF.

The CDR3 spells CASSSTSVNEQFF. As DNA, the CDR3 is TGTGCCAGCAGCTCGACTAGCGTCAATGAGCAGTTCTTC. The genes are TRBV27 and TRBJ2-1; 8 positions agree with TRBD2. V lost 6 bases and J lost 6; bases outside the gene matches: 4. CDR3 size: 13 residues. In germline, CDR1 is MNHEY, CDR2 SMNVEV (reference sequence).

This clone was detected only a few times. The chain links TRBV15 to TRBJ1-5, with D unresolved. Per the germline V gene, CDR1 is LNHNV and CDR2 is YYDKDF (reference sequence). The CDR3 sequence is 15 residues long. V gave up 0 bases and J gave up 4 bases, with 10 bases separating them. The CDR3 region is CATSRDSGNNQPQHF. The CDR3 DNA reads TGTGCCACCAGCAGAGATTCGGGGAATAATCAGCCCCAGCATTTT.

This clone was found once. The genes are TRBV9 and TRBJ2-1; 9 nucleotides match TRBD1. The CDR3 is 17 residues long. Looked up from germline, CDR1 is SGDLS and CDR2 is YYNGEE. Unmatched junction bases numbered 11, after V lost 2 bases and J lost 5 bases. The CDR3 here is CASSVTTGGRSDNEQFF. The CDR3 region has the DNA TGTGCCAGCAGCGTCACGACAGGGGGTAGAAGCGACAATGAGCAGTTCTTC.

V usage is TRBV15 and J usage is TRBJ1-2, with D uncertain. The CDR3 consists of 14 residues. Germline assignment: CDR1 LNHNV and CDR2 YYDKDF (reference sequence). Trimming cost V 0 bases and J 1 base, with 6 bases left between them. As DNA, the CDR3 is TGTGCCACCAGCAGAGATCGCTATAACTATGGCTACACCTTC. This translates into CATSRDRYNYGYTF.

This clone was detected once. Relative to the germline gene, one junction end is altered; a read error may explain this. V gene TRBV11-1 combines with J gene TRBJ2-5; 8 positions agree with TRBD2. The CDR3 covers 16 residues. Germline CDR1 and CDR2: SGHAT and FQDESV (reference sequence). CDR3 coding DNA: TGTGCCAGCAGCTTAGGTAGCAGGGGACTAGAAGAGGCCCAGTACTTC. Residues: CASSLGSRGLEEAQYF.

The chain is built from TRBV11-3 and TRBJ2-5; maybe TRBD1 (6 bases). The V gene's germline CDR1 is SGHNT and CDR2 YENEEA. The CDR3 spans 15 residues. The ends were cut back, 3 bases at V and 5 bases at J, with 16 bases in the middle. CDR3 residues: CASSFGQPLWETQYF. CDR3 DNA sequence: TGTGCCAGCAGCTTCGGACAGCCCCTGTGGGAGACCCAGTACTTC.

This chain links TRBV27 with TRBJ1-5, with D hard to call. The CDR3 totals 14 residues. The V and J ends lost 6 bases and 4 bases respectively, with 13 bases between them. From germline, CDR1 is MNHEY and CDR2 SMNVEV (reference sequence). CDR3 loop: CASSPMNTNQPQHF. CDR3 bases: TGTGCCAGCAGCCCGATGAACACGAATCAGCCCCAGCATTTT.

The DNA of the CDR3 is TGCAGCGTGTCGACAGGGGTAGCCTACGAGCAGTACTTC. Translated, it gives CSVSTGVAYEQYF. The V call is TRBV29-1, the J call TRBJ2-7, with TRBD1 identical over 8 bases. V gave up 6 bases and J gave up 2 bases; unmatched junction bases: 6. Germline CDR1 is SQVTM and CDR2 is ANQGSEA. The CDR3 contains 13 residues.

The rearrangement joins TRBV14 to TRBJ1-1; D is possibly TRBD1 (5 bases). The CDR3 contains 14 residues. Germline CDR1 is SGHDN and CDR2 is FVKESK. V was cut by 1 base and J by 10 bases, with 16 bases left in between. For the CDR3, the DNA is TGTGCCAGCAGCCAAGTCATAGGGGCGAAGGGAGCTTTCTTT. Translation: CASSQVIGAKGAFF.

This chain connects TRBV13 to TRBJ2-3, with D possibly TRBD2 on 7 matching bases. This CDR3 contains 16 residues. CDR1 is PRHDT, CDR2 FYEKMQ, per germline (reference sequence). Between the trimmed V and J ends, which lost 1 base and 2 bases, there was a span of 13 bases. The CDR3 DNA follows: TGTGCCAGCAGCTTAGAAGGCGGGGGCTACACAGATACGCAGTATTTT. Translating it yields CASSLEGGGYTDTQYF.

This sequence joins TRBV5-1 and TRBJ2-1, with 11 bases fitting TRBD2. CDR1 is SGHRS, CDR2 YFSETQ, per germline. Trimming at V came to 3 bases and at J to 3 bases, leaving 5 bases not matched to a gene. The CDR3 extends over 16 amino acids. CDR3 nucleotides: TGCGCCAGCAGCTCGGGGCTAGCGGGGGGCTACAATGAGCAGTTCTTC. Translated, it gives CASSSGLAGGYNEQFF.

This clone was seen only a few times. The rearrangement joins TRBV9 to TRBJ2-1; perhaps TRBD2 as D (5 bases). CDR1 and CDR2 from the germline V gene are SGDLS and YYNGEE. V shed 3 bases and J shed 4 bases, with 11 bases lying between them. The CDR3 runs to 14 residues. The CDR3 DNA reads TGTGCCAGCAGCGCGACTGGAGGATACAATGAGCAGTTCTTC. Residues: CASSATGGYNEQFF.

The rearrangement uses TRBV7-2 and TRBJ2-7; a weak D match, TRBD2 (6 bases). Per germline, CDR1 SGHTA and CDR2 FQGNSA. The CDR3 covers 14 residues. The V end lost 5 bases, the J end lost 7 bases, and 18 bases lay between the germline ends. CDR3: CASSVMTSALEQYF. As DNA, the CDR3 is TGTGCCAGCAGCGTGATGACTAGTGCCCTGGAGCAGTACTTC.

The chain employs TRBV4-1 and TRBJ2-3; 11 bases agree with TRBD2. The germline gives CDR1 MGHRA, CDR2 YSYEKL. This CDR3 has 17 residues. Losses at the gene ends were 2 bases for V and 3 bases for J; bases not matched to a gene: 7. The CDR3 sequence is CASSQTSGGLRTDTQYF. CDR3 DNA sequence: TGCGCCAGCAGCCAAACTAGCGGGGGACTTCGTACAGATACGCAGTATTTT.

The chain joins TRBV5-5 to TRBJ1-4; 8 bases line up with TRBD1. V lost 5 bases to trimming and J lost 3 bases; unmatched junction nucleotides: 3. Germline CDR1 is SGHKS and CDR2 is YYEKEE (reference sequence). The CDR3 sequence is 14 residues long. CDR3 coding DNA: TGTGCCAGCAGGTCAGGGGGCTCTAATGAAAAACTGTTTTTT. Its protein is CASRSGGSNEKLFF.

V and J are TRBV5-4 and TRBJ1-6; 7 nucleotides match TRBD1. The CDR3 extends over 16 amino acids. Germline loops: CDR1 SGHNT, CDR2 YYREEE (reference sequence). J lost 0 bases, V lost 3 bases, and 3 bases had no gene match. The CDR3: CASSSDRSSYNSPLHF. The CDR3 DNA reads TGTGCCAGCAGCTCGGACAGGAGCTCCTATAATTCACCCCTCCACTTT. The whole variable domain, remainder taken from reference TRBV5-4 and TRBJ1-6, is ETGVTQSPTHLIKTRGQQVTLRCSSQSGHNTVSWYQQALGQGPQFIFQYYREEENGRGNFPPRFSGLQFPNYSSELNVNALELDDSALYLCASSSDRSSYNSPLHFGNGTRLTVT.

This clone is a singleton in its sample. The chain links TRBV5-8 to TRBJ2-1, with 11 bases fitting TRBD1. After removal of 4 bases from V and 7 bases from J, the junction contained 7 bases not matched to a gene. Germline loops: CDR1 SGHTS, CDR2 YDEGEE. This CDR3 comprises 15 residues. The CDR3 bases are TGTGCCAGCAGCATCGGACAGGGGGCGTTTAATGAGCAGTTCTTC. This codes for CASSIGQGAFNEQFF. The full variable domain, with the rest looked up from reference TRBV5-8 and TRBJ2-1, is EAGVTQSPTHLIKTRGQQATLRCSPISGHTSVYWYQQALGLGLQFLLWYDEGEERNRGNFPPRFSGRQFPNYSSELNVNALELEDSALYLCASSIGQGAFNEQFFGPGTRLTVL.

V usage is TRBV6-5 and J usage is TRBJ1-1; 7 bases map to TRBD1. The V segment lost 5 bases and the J segment 0 bases; nucleotides outside the gene matches: 0. This CDR3 spans 13 amino acids. CDR1 MNHEY and CDR2 SVGAGI come from the germline V gene. CDR3 amino acids: CASSQGVNTEAFF. In DNA, the CDR3 is TGTGCCAGCAGTCAGGGGGTGAACACTGAAGCTTTCTTT.

The sample holds one count of this clone. The chain combines TRBV11-2 with TRBJ1-6, with 7 nucleotides matching TRBD1. CDR3 length: 16 amino acids. Germline V gene data show CDR1 as SGHAT and CDR2 as FQNNGV. The J segment lost 0 bases and the V segment lost 5 bases, leaving 4 bases of the junction unmatched. The CDR3 here is CASSVTGVSYNSPLHF. As DNA, the CDR3 is TGTGCCAGCAGCGTTACAGGGGTCTCCTATAATTCACCCCTCCACTTT.

The gene calls are TRBV11-2 and TRBJ2-5; tentative D call: TRBD1 (5 bases). Looked up from germline, CDR1 is SGHAT and CDR2 is FQNNGV. The CDR3 totals 15 residues. The ends were cut back, 1 base at V and 5 bases at J, with 14 bases in the middle. In nucleotides, the CDR3 is TGTGCCAGCAGCTTAGGGACAATTGGGTGGGAGACCCAGTACTTC. Residues: CASSLGTIGWETQYF.

This CDR3 is CASSLGGLAGYEQYF. As DNA, the CDR3 is TGCGCCAGCAGCTTGGGGGGACTAGCGGGCTACGAGCAGTACTTC. The chain joins TRBV5-1 to TRBJ2-7; 12 bases agree with TRBD2. In germline, CDR1 is SGHRS, CDR2 YFSETQ. The length of the CDR3 is 15 residues. Losses at the gene ends were 0 bases for V and 3 bases for J; bases not matched to a gene: 1. The full variable domain, with the rest looked up from reference TRBV5-1 and TRBJ2-7, is KAGVTQTPRYLIKTRGQQVTLSCSPISGHRSVSWYQQTPGQGLQFLFEYFSETQRNKGNFPGRFSGRQFSNSRSEMNVSTLELGDSALYLCASSLGGLAGYEQYFGPGTRLTVT.

Worth noting for this clone: Other DNA sequences in the same sample also yield this CDR3. This chain uses TRBV2 with TRBJ2-3, with D hard to call. Trimming pared 6 bases from V and 0 bases from J, leaving 4 bases between. From germline, CDR1 is SNHLY and CDR2 FYNNEI. The CDR3 runs to 12 residues. The CDR3 bases are TGTGCCAGCAGGGCTAGCACAGATACGCAGTATTTT. As protein: CASRASTDTQYF. Together with reference TRBV2 and TRBJ2-3, the CDR3 gives the full variable domain: EPEVTQTPSHQVTQMGQEVILRCVPISNHLYFYWYRQILGQKVEFLVSFYNNEISEKSEIFDDQFSVERPDGSNFTLKIRSTKLEDSAMYFCASRASTDTQYFGPGTRLTVL.

The J gene is TRBJ2-1, the V gene TRBV7-6, with 9 positions matching TRBD1. Germline V CDR1 and CDR2: SGHVS, FNYEAQ. The CDR3 totals 15 residues. The V segment lost 5 bases and the J segment 3 bases; nucleotides outside the gene matches: 5. CDR3 nucleotides: TGTGCCAGCAGCCTTACAGGGGGCGACTACAATGAGCAGTTCTTC. Encoded protein: CASSLTGGDYNEQFF.